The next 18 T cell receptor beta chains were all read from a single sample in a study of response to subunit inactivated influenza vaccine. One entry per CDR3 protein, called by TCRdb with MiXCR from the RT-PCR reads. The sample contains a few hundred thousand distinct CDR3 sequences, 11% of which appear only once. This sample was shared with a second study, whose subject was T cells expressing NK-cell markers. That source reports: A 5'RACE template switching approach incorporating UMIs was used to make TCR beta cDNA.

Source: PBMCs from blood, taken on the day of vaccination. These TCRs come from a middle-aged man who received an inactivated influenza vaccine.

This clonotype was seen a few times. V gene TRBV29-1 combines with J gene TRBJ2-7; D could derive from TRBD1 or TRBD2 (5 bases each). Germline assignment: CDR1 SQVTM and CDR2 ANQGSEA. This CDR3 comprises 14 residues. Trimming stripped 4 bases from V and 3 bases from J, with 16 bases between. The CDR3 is CSVVRAGTIYEQYF. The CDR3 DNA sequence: TGCAGCGTTGTCAGGGCAGGGACCATCTACGAGCAGTACTTC.

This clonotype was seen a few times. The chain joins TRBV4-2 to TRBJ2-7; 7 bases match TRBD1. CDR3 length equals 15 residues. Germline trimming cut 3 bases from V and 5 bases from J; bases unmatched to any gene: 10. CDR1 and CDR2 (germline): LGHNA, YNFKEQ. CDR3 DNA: TGTGCCAGCAGCCAGGGGTACGGACAGGCTGACGAGCAGTACTTC. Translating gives CASSQGYGQADEQYF.

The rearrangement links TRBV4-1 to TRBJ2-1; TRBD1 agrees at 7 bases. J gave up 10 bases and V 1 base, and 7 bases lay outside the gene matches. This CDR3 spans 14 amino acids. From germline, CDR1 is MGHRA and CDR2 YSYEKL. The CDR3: CASSQVSGTAEQFF. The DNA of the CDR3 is TGCGCCAGCAGCCAAGTATCCGGGACAGCAGAGCAGTTCTTC.

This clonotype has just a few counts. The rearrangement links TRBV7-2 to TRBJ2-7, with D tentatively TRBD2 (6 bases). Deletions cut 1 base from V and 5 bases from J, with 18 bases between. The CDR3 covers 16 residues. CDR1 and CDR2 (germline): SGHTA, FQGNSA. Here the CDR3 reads CASSLGGTSRNNEQYF. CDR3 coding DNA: TGTGCCAGCAGCTTAGGGGGAACTAGCCGAAACAACGAGCAGTACTTC.

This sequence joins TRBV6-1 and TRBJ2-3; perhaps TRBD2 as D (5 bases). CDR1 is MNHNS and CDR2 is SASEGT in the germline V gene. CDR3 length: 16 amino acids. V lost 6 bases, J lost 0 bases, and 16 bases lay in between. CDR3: CASRPVRAESTDTQYF. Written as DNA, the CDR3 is TGTGCCAGCAGACCTGTGAGGGCAGAAAGCACAGATACGCAGTATTTT.

The CDR3 reads CSAIRAGANTGELFF. As DNA, the CDR3 is TGCAGTGCTATACGGGCAGGGGCGAACACCGGGGAGCTGTTTTTT. The rearrangement uses TRBV20-1 and TRBJ2-2; D is perhaps TRBD1 (6 bases). Germline CDR1 is DFQATT and CDR2 is SNEGSKA (reference sequence). CDR3 length equals 15 residues. The ends were cut back, 4 bases at V and 0 bases at J, with 12 bases in the middle.

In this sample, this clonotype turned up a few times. The CDR3 DNA reads as TGTGCCACCAGTGAGCATAGCGGGAGCTCCTACAATGAGCAGTTCTTC. This translates into CATSEHSGSSYNEQFF. The chain couples TRBV24-1 to TRBJ2-1; TRBD2 matches 9 bases. Trimming removed 4 bases from V and 0 bases from J; junction bases left unmatched: 3. The CDR3 length is 16 residues. Germline assignment: CDR1 KGHDR and CDR2 SFDVKD.

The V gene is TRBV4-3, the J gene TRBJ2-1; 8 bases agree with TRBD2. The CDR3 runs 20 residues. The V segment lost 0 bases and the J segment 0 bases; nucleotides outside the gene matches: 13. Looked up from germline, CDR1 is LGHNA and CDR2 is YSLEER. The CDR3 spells CASSQDSPLSGGFSYNEQFF. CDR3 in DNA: TGCGCCAGCAGCCAAGATAGTCCCCTGAGCGGGGGATTCTCCTACAATGAGCAGTTCTTC.

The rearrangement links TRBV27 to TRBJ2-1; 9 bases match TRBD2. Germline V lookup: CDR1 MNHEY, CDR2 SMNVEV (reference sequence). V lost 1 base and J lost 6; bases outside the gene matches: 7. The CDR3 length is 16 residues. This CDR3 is CASSLLGGRATNEQFF. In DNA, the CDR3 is TGTGCCAGCAGTTTATTGGGCGGGAGGGCCACCAATGAGCAGTTCTTC.

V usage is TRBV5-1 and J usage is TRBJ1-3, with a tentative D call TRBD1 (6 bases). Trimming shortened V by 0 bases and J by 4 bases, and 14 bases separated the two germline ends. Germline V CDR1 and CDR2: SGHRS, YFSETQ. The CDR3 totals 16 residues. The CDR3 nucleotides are TGCGCCAGCAGCTTGGAGGGGACACAACTAGGAAACACCATATATTTT. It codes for CASSLEGTQLGNTIYF.

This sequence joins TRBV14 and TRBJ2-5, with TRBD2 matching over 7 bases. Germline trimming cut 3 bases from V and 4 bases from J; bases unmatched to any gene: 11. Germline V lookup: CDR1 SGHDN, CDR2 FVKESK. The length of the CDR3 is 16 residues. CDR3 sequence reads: CASSHAGRGGRETQYF. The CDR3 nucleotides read TGTGCCAGCAGCCACGCAGGTCGGGGCGGGAGAGAGACCCAGTACTTC.

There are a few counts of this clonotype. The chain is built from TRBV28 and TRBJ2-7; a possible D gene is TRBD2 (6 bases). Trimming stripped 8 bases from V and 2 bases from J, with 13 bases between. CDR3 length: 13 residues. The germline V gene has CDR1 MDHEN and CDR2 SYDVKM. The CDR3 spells CASLAEMAYEQYF. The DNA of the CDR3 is TGTGCCAGCTTAGCGGAGATGGCCTACGAGCAGTACTTC.

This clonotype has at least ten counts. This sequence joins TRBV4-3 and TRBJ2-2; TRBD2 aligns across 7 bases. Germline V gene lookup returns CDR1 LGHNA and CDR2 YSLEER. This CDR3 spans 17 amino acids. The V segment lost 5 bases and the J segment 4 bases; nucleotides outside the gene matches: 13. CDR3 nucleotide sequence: TGCGCCAGCAGCAAAAGAAAGGCTAGCGGTACCACCGGGGAGCTGTTTTTT. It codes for CASSKRKASGTTGELFF.

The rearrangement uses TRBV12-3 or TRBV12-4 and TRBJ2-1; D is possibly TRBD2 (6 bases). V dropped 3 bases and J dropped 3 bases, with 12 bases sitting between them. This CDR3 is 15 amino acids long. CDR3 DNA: TGTGCCAGCAGTTTTTTGTTGCGGGACTACAATGAGCAGTTCTTC. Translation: CASSFLLRDYNEQFF.

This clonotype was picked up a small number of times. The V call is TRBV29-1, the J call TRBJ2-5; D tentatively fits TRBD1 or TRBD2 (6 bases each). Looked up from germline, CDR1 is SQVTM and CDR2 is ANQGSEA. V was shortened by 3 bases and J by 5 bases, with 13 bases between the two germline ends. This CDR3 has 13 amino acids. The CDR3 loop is CSVDPGALETQYF. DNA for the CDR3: TGCAGCGTTGATCCGGGGGCCCTGGAGACCCAGTACTTC.

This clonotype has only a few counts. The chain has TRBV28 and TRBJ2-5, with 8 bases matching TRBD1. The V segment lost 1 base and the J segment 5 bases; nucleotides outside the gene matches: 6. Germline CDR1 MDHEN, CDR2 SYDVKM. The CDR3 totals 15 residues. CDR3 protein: CASSLFQGARETQYF. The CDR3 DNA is TGTGCCAGCAGTTTATTTCAGGGGGCGCGGGAGACCCAGTACTTC.

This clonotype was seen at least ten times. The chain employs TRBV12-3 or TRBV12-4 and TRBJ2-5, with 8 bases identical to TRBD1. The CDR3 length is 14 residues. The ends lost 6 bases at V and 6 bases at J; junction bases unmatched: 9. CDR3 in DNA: TGTGCCAGCAGGAAGACAGGGGAGGTAAAGACCCAGTACTTC. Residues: CASRKTGEVKTQYF.

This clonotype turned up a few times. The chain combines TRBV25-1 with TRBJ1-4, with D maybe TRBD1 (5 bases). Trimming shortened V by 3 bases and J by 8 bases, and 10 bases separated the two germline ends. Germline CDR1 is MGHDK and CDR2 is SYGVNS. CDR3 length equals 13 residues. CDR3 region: CASSEQGSEKLFF. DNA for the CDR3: TGTGCCAGCAGTGAGCAGGGAAGCGAAAAACTGTTTTTT.